What follows are 7 T cell receptor beta chains derived from one specimen sequenced in a study of blood T cell repertoires in COVID-19. TCRdb's table, derived via immunoSEQ multiplex PCR, lists solely in-frame clones and lacks some. Counted here are over 120,000 clones, around 90% occurring once; the ten biggest clones make up around 1.5%. Sequencing used peripheral blood. These receptors were taken from a human donor in a cohort sampled during active COVID-19.

This clone turned up a few times. The genes are TRBV10-3 and TRBJ2-3; 8 positions match TRBD2. V lost 4 bases and J lost 5; bases outside the gene matches: 5. From germline, CDR1 is ENHRY and CDR2 SYGVKD. The CDR3 is 14 residues long. CDR3 sequence (DNA): TGTGCCATCAGTGGGCGGGGGGAGAGAGATACGCAGTATTTT. Encoded protein: CAISGRGERDTQYF.

This clone was seen a handful of times. The genes are TRBV5-1 and TRBJ2-5; 7 nucleotides align to TRBD1. J lost 5 bases, V lost 4 bases, and 11 bases had no gene match. This CDR3 has 15 amino acids. Germline V gene sequence: CDR1 SGHRS, CDR2 YFSETQ. This CDR3 reads CASSPERGLEETQYF. The CDR3 coding sequence is TGCGCCAGCAGCCCGGAAAGGGGGCTAGAGGAGACCCAGTACTTC.

The chain employs TRBV21-1 and TRBJ2-3; TRBD2 is taken as the D call from the table, unchecked against the DNA. TRBV21-1 is a listed pseudogene. CDR3 size: 17 residues. The CDR3 region has the DNA TGTGCCAGCAGCAAAGGGAGCGGGGGGGCTGGCACAGATACGCAGTATTTT. Translation gives CASSKGSGGAGTDTQYF.

The chain recombines TRBV9 with TRBJ2-5; 12 bases line up with TRBD2. CDR1 is SGDLS and CDR2 is YYNGEE in the germline V gene. V was pared by 3 bases and J by 1 base, with 4 bases of the junction left unmatched. There are 16 residues in the CDR3. The CDR3 nucleotides read TGTGCCAGCAGCGCCATACTAGCGGGGGGCCAAGAGACCCAGTACTTC. Translated: CASSAILAGGQETQYF. Together with reference TRBV9 and TRBJ2-5, the CDR3 gives the full variable domain: DSGVTQTPKHLITATGQRVTLRCSPRSGDLSVYWYQQSLDQGLQFLIQYYNGEERAKGNILERFSAQQFPDLHSELNLSSLELGDSALYFCASSAILAGGQETQYFGPGTRLLVL.

The gene calls are TRBV6-4 and TRBJ2-3; 10 nucleotides align to TRBD1. CDR1 and CDR2 from the germline V gene are MRHNA and SNTAGT. Trimming removed 6 bases from V and 2 bases from J; junction bases left unmatched: 5. The length of the CDR3 is 15 residues. The CDR3 protein is CASSTGTGATDTQYF. The CDR3 DNA reads TGTGCCAGCAGCACCGGGACAGGGGCCACAGATACGCAGTATTTT.

The V gene is TRBV2, the J gene TRBJ1-3, with a weak D call TRBD1 (5 bases). V dropped 6 bases and J dropped 0 bases, with 12 bases sitting between them. The CDR3 runs 15 residues. Germline assignment: CDR1 SNHLY and CDR2 FYNNEI. The DNA for the CDR3 is TGTGCCAGCAGCAGACAGTTGAGCTCTGGAAACACCATATATTTT. This translates into CASSRQLSSGNTIYF.

This clone occurred once. This chain links TRBV5-6 with TRBJ1-3, with TRBD1 matching 8 bases. Germline V lookup: CDR1 SGHDT, CDR2 YYEEEE. V lost 4 bases and J lost 0; bases outside the gene matches: 6. The CDR3 sequence is 16 residues long. This CDR3 reads CASSETGVLSGNTIYF. Written as DNA, the CDR3 is TGTGCCAGCAGCGAGACAGGGGTTCTCTCTGGAAACACCATATATTTT.